The entry below describes one T cell receptor (beta chain). Its antigen has not been determined. Qualities for individual bases were not recorded, and no much larger clone is one base off. Sample time point, as interpreted from the label and publication: about 28 days (+/-7) after the second vaccine dose. AZD1222 recipients given second doses at about 4 weeks or at about 12 weeks were pooled, since spike-specific TCR depth and breadth were not found to differ between the two schedules. Vaccinee samples were obtained from the UK trials COV001 and COV002, which included a single-blind randomized controlled phase 2/3 trial of AZD1222 (ChAdOx1 nCoV-19) in healthy adults. Trial participant PBMC samples were collected at day 0 and day 28 after the second dose for TCRbeta chain sequencing. The CDR3 regions of human TCRbeta chains were subjected to immunosequencing. The authors' analysis ran thus. TCRs in the repertoires were matched against a reference library of SARS-CoV-2-specific TCRs that had been generated with the MIRA antigen-specificity platform. Breadth was defined as the fraction of unique TCRs that were SARS-CoV-2-associated, and depth was defined as the fraction of total T cells that were SARS-CoV-2-associated. Using the MIRA data, each spike-specific TCR was mapped to the spike region that the TCR reacts to and placed in a CD4 or CD8 class. Log10-transformed breadth and depth values were compared by one-way ANOVA with Sidak's multiple comparisons tests. In its TCRdb copy, this immuneACCESS table keeps in-frame sequences only and misses some clones. Where compared with another copy, unresolved V genes explain less than half of these, and the others have no known cause. The D gene and trimming were derived from the DNA, and the V and J assignments and clone size from that table. Counted in this sample were 150,000 to 200,000 clones; 88% of them appeared once. Of the sample, about 25% is held by the ten largest clones.

The source of the sample is a study of T cell responses to AZD1222 COVID-19 vaccine (dated by TCRdb to about 2021). About the investigation overall: A total of about 230 trial participants underwent TCR sequencing, of whom 207 received two doses of AZD1222 and roughly 25 received two doses of the MenACWY control vaccine. Enrollment into the trials was organized by age into subgroups of 18-55, 56-69 and 70-plus years, and those subgroups contained approximately 160, 26 and 62 TCR-sequenced participants, respectively.

Overall results and qualifications from the work: Spike-specific TCR breadth and depth rose significantly after two AZD1222 doses compared with day 0 and with MenACWY recipients. In the small 56-69-year group, the increase in depth fell short of significance, most likely because of low power. The whole spike protein was spanned by vaccine-associated CD4 TCRs, and dominant responses were seen in regions 160-218 and 743-854. Participants were mostly white British and included more females than males, and it was suggested by the authors that clonal diversity may have been underestimated. Because no samples from the day 14 peak response were available, repertoires could be characterized only after the peak T cell response. Reportedly, close to half of the unique spike-specific TCRs recognized epitopes lying outside the regions that are mutated in the B.1.351 and B.1.1.7 variants. Conclusions about previously exposed vaccinees are limited, since just 5 to 7 AZD1222 recipients were seropositive for SARS-CoV-2 at baseline.

The sequence was obtained from an adult who received the AZD1222 COVID-19 vaccine. The source was peripheral blood, collected 28 days after the second AZD1222 dose.

The nucleotides read TGTGCCAGCAGCGTAGATATGGGGGGAGGGCCTTGGAATGAGCAGTTCTTC. Its coded protein is CASSVDMGGGPWNEQFF. The chain was built from TRBV9 and TRBJ2-1; TRBD2 aligns with 7 central bases. The CDR3 sequence holds 17 residues, the cysteine and phenylalanine included. The retained sequence is limited to the CDR3, 51 bases, with the frame set at the first base. The CDR1 and CDR2 encoded by the germline V gene are SGDLS and YYNGEE. Trimming removed 0 bases from V and 7 bases from J; the gene matches leave 13 bases unexplained.